These 30 T cell receptor beta chains were all obtained from the same sample, sequenced in a study of shared clonotypes between healthy human individuals. Here immunoSEQ multiplex PCR was the method, and the copy in TCRdb shows in-frame clones only, minus some. The profile shows about 510,000 clones, about 95% of them singletons. Sequencing used naive CD4+ T cells sorted from blood. The subset here: CD45RA+ positively selected. These receptors were obtained from a woman between 25 and 40 years old in good health.

The chain recombines TRBV27 with TRBJ2-5; D perhaps matches TRBD2 (5 bases). The end of the DNA fits TRBJ2-7 better, so the J call may be wrong. CDR3 length: 15 amino acids. Germline CDR1 is MNHEY and CDR2 is SMNVEV (reference sequence). The CDR3 DNA reads TGTGCCAGCAGCCCGAAGGTTTGGGAGTCCTACGAGCAGTACTTC. This sequence encodes CASSPKVWESYEQYF.

The chain has TRBV18 and TRBJ2-4; the D gene is possibly TRBD2 (6 bases). Trimming left V 0 bases short and J 9 bases short, with 21 bases between. The CDR3 loop spans 17 amino acids. The germline V gene has CDR1 KGHSH and CDR2 LQKENI. In DNA, the CDR3 is TGTGCCAGCTCACCACCGCTCGGGGGTTCTGAGGAAAGCATTCAGTACTTC. Protein product: CASSPPLGGSEESIQYF.

The chain recombines TRBV28 with TRBJ1-5; possible D gene TRBD1, 6 bases. The V gene's germline CDR1 is MDHEN and CDR2 SYDVKM. Between the trimmed V and J ends, which lost 5 bases and 3 bases, there was a span of 14 bases. The CDR3 has 15 residues. The CDR3 nucleotides read TGTGCCAGCAGTAGGACCCAGGGGCCCAATCAGCCCCAGCATTTT. Protein sequence: CASSRTQGPNQPQHF.

This chain links TRBV5-1 with TRBJ2-1, with D perhaps matching TRBD2 (5 bases). The CDR3 spans 15 residues. Germline CDR1 SGHRS, CDR2 YFSETQ. The V and J ends lost 1 base and 0 bases respectively, with 8 bases between them. CDR3 coding DNA: TGCGCCAGCAGCTTGACGGCGGGCTCCTACAATGAGCAGTTCTTC. It specifies CASSLTAGSYNEQFF.

This chain uses TRBV6-5 with TRBJ2-1; the match to TRBD2 covers 11 bases. CDR3 length: 15 amino acids. The trim removed 7 bases at V and 8 bases at J, leaving 10 bases unmatched. From germline, CDR1 is MNHEY and CDR2 SVGAGI. CDR3 DNA: TGTGCCAGCACCCAAACTAGCGGGAGAAGGCATGAGCAGTTCTTC. Translating gives CASTQTSGRRHEQFF.

The chain links TRBV7-2 to TRBJ2-7; TRBD2 aligns across 11 bases. The CDR3 totals 17 residues. Per the germline V gene, CDR1 is SGHTA and CDR2 is FQGNSA. V was clipped by 1 base and J by 5 bases; unmatched bases: 10. In DNA, the CDR3 is TGTGCCAGCAGCTTAGTAGCCGGGACTAGCGGTTTCAACGAGCAGTACTTC. It codes for CASSLVAGTSGFNEQYF.

In this sample, this clone turned up once. The rearrangement uses TRBV29-1 and TRBJ2-7; no firm D call. Germline V gene lookup returns CDR1 SQVTM and CDR2 ANQGSEA. The V and J ends lost 4 bases and 3 bases respectively, with 13 bases between them. The CDR3 extends over 13 amino acids. CDR3 in amino acids: CSVVLEWRYEQYF. The DNA of the CDR3 is TGCAGCGTTGTGCTGGAGTGGCGCTACGAGCAGTACTTC.

The J gene is TRBJ2-1, the V gene TRBV5-1, with a possible D match to TRBD1 (5 bases). The germline gives CDR1 SGHRS, CDR2 YFSETQ. The CDR3 sequence is 18 residues long. The germline V and J ends were trimmed by 6 bases and 3 bases, with 25 bases remaining between them. CDR3 nucleotides: TGCGCCAGCAACCCCCTAATCCCGCGACAGACAGACTACAATGAGCAGTTCTTC. Protein product: CASNPLIPRQTDYNEQFF.

The J gene is TRBJ2-1, the V gene TRBV28; 10 bases fit TRBD2. V was pared by 6 bases and J by 5 bases, with 7 bases of the junction left unmatched. Germline values: CDR1 MDHEN, CDR2 SYDVKM. CDR3 length: 15 amino acids. CDR3 protein: CASSYTSGTDNEQFF. CDR3 coding DNA: TGTGCCAGCAGCTATACTAGCGGGACCGACAATGAGCAGTTCTTC.

CDR3 loop: CASSPGFSYEQYF. The DNA for the CDR3 is TGTGCCAGCAGCCCAGGATTCTCCTACGAGCAGTACTTC. The chain recombines TRBV2 with TRBJ2-7; D unclear. Per germline, CDR1 SNHLY and CDR2 FYNNEI. V was clipped by 6 bases and J by 0 bases, with 9 bases between them. This CDR3 has 13 residues.

This chain's CDR3 is CASRRVTSGDNEQFF. The CDR3 DNA is TGTGCCAGCAGGAGGGTTACTAGCGGAGACAATGAGCAGTTCTTC. This chain uses TRBV2 with TRBJ2-1; 8 bases are shared with TRBD2. J lost 5 bases, V lost 6 bases, and 9 bases had no gene match. The V gene's germline CDR1 is SNHLY and CDR2 FYNNEI. CDR3 length equals 15 residues.

The table lists this clone with a few counts. The V gene is TRBV11-2, the J gene TRBJ1-2; 7 bases match TRBD1. Germline CDR1 SGHAT, CDR2 FQNNGV. The junction had 8 bases not matched to a gene; V was cut back by 0 bases and J by 7 bases. The length of the CDR3 is 15 residues. The CDR3 sequence: CASSLDGQVGSGYTF. In DNA, the CDR3 is TGTGCCAGCAGCTTAGATGGACAGGTTGGGAGTGGCTACACCTTC.

This chain links TRBV5-1 with TRBJ2-3, with 10 positions matching TRBD2. There are 16 residues in the CDR3. Per the germline V gene, CDR1 is SGHRS and CDR2 is YFSETQ. The V and J ends lost 1 base and 4 bases, in that order; junction bases with no gene match: 6. As DNA, the CDR3 is TGCGCCAGCAGCTTGAAAGCGGGAGGGCTGGCAGATACGCAGTATTTT. Translation: CASSLKAGGLADTQYF.

This chain links TRBV2 with TRBJ1-2; D is uncertain. CDR1 is SNHLY and CDR2 is FYNNEI in the germline V gene. The CDR3 is 12 amino acids. Between the trimmed V and J ends, which lost 4 bases and 4 bases, there was a span of 7 bases. The CDR3: CASSAGPYGYTF. The CDR3 nucleotides are TGTGCCAGCAGTGCAGGTCCCTATGGCTACACCTTC.

The chain combines TRBV18 with TRBJ1-2; 7 positions match TRBD1. The CDR3 is 16 amino acids. The V gene's germline CDR1 is KGHSH and CDR2 LQKENI. V shed 6 bases, J shed 5 bases, and the junction held 15 bases outside the gene matches. CDR3 sequence reads: CASSRTGPMGGYGYTF. DNA of the CDR3: TGTGCCAGCTCCAGGACAGGACCAATGGGGGGTTATGGCTACACCTTC.

DNA of the CDR3: TGTGCCAGCAGCTCCCGGGACAGGGACACTGAAGCTTTCTTT. It translates to CASSSRDRDTEAFF. This chain uses TRBV13 with TRBJ1-1, with 9 bases lining up with TRBD1. Germline V gene data show CDR1 as PRHDT and CDR2 as FYEKMQ (reference sequence). V lost 4 bases to trimming and J lost 3 bases; unmatched junction nucleotides: 3. CDR3 length: 14 amino acids. The variable domain in full, completed from reference TRBV13 and TRBJ1-1, reads AAGVIQSPRHLIKEKRETATLKCYPIPRHDTVYWYQQGPGQDPQFLISFYEKMQSDKGSIPDRFSAQQFSDYHSELNMSSLELGDSALYFCASSSRDRDTEAFFGQGTRLTVV.

Only one count was recorded for this clone. For the CDR3, the DNA is TGCGCCAGCAGCTCCCGGACAGGGGGTAAGAAGGACTACGAGCAGTACTTC. Translated, it gives CASSSRTGGKKDYEQYF. The V gene is TRBV5-1, the J gene TRBJ2-5; 10 nucleotides align to TRBD1. The J call may not be correct, given that the DNA end is closer to TRBJ2-7. The CDR3 spans 17 residues. Germline CDR1 and CDR2: SGHRS and YFSETQ.

This chain uses TRBV2 with TRBJ2-6, with D possibly matching TRBD1 (5 bases). CDR1 and CDR2 (germline): SNHLY, FYNNEI. This CDR3 region has 18 residues. V lost 3 bases and J 0 bases, leaving 15 bases between the germline ends. The CDR3 is CASSDYVGPTSGANVLTF. The CDR3 nucleotides are TGTGCCAGCAGTGATTATGTGGGGCCTACCTCTGGGGCCAACGTCCTGACTTTC.

The rearrangement uses TRBV5-1 and TRBJ2-5, with 13 bases aligning to TRBD2. The end of the DNA aligns better with TRBJ2-7, so the J call may be wrong. Germline CDR1 SGHRS, CDR2 YFSETQ. This CDR3 comprises 18 residues. The CDR3 is CASSLTGTSGTPPYEQYF. For the CDR3, the DNA is TGCGCCAGCAGCTTGACCGGGACTAGCGGGACTCCTCCCTACGAGCAGTACTTC.

This chain links TRBV7-9 with TRBJ2-5; TRBD1 matches 8 bases. With 3 bases clipped from V and 4 bases from J, the junction kept 10 bases outside the gene matches. The CDR3 runs 16 residues. In germline, CDR1 is SEHNR, CDR2 FQNEAQ (reference sequence). The DNA for the CDR3 is TGTGCCAGCAGCTTCTGGGTCAGGGGGCGAGGAGAGACCCAGTACTTC. Translated, it gives CASSFWVRGRGETQYF.

The rearrangement links TRBV6-1 to TRBJ2-3, with a tentative D call TRBD1 (6 bases). CDR1 is MNHNS and CDR2 is SASEGT in the germline V gene. The CDR3 length is 15 residues. Trimming took off 4 bases at V and 6 bases at J, with 17 bases between the two ends. The CDR3 region is CASSVLGAVSDTQYF. Written as DNA, the CDR3 is TGTGCCAGCAGTGTTCTGGGGGCGGTCTCGGATACGCAGTATTTT.

The chain links TRBV18 to TRBJ2-7; D is uncertain. Germline V gene lookup returns CDR1 KGHSH and CDR2 LQKENI. V lost 2 bases to trimming and J lost 0 bases, with 17 bases between them. This CDR3 spans 17 amino acids. DNA for the CDR3: TGTGCCAGCTCACCAAGTAACCTTCACGTGGGCTCCTACGAGCAGTACTTC. It is translated as CASSPSNLHVGSYEQYF.

This chain uses TRBV23-1 with TRBJ2-1; 9 nucleotides agree with TRBD1. TRBV23-1 is recorded as an ORF, its role being uncertain. Losses at the gene ends were 8 bases for V and 8 bases for J; bases not matched to a gene: 13. The CDR3 covers 15 residues. The CDR3: CASHPPGQGLDEQFF. CDR3 bases: TGCGCCAGCCATCCACCGGGACAGGGTCTCGATGAGCAGTTCTTC.

The chain couples TRBV2 to TRBJ1-2, with 7 bases matching TRBD1. CDR3 length: 14 residues. CDR1 is SNHLY and CDR2 is FYNNEI in the germline V gene. Losses at the gene ends were 4 bases for V and 5 bases for J; bases not matched to a gene: 7. The CDR3: CASSGDSLLYGYTF. CDR3 coding DNA: TGTGCCAGCAGTGGGGACAGTTTACTATATGGCTACACCTTC. Complete variable domain (other parts from reference TRBV2 and TRBJ1-2): EPEVTQTPSHQVTQMGQEVILRCVPISNHLYFYWYRQILGQKVEFLVSFYNNEISEKSEIFDDQFSVERPDGSNFTLKIRSTKLEDSAMYFCASSGDSLLYGYTFGSGTRLTVV.

This chain joins TRBV19 and TRBJ2-1, with D possibly being TRBD2 (5 bases). Trimming cost V 5 bases and J 9 bases, with 20 bases left between them. CDR1 is LNHDA and CDR2 is SQIVND in the germline V gene (reference sequence). This CDR3 is 15 amino acids long. CDR3 DNA sequence: TGTGCCAGTAGTGTCCGGGAATTCTGGGGTCCTGAGCAGTTCTTC. Encoded protein: CASSVREFWGPEQFF.

This chain connects TRBV10-2 to TRBJ2-5; TRBD2 aligns across 9 bases. This CDR3 spans 16 amino acids. The germline CDR1 and CDR2 sequences are WSHSY and SAAADI. The V segment lost 1 base and the J segment 0 bases; nucleotides outside the gene matches: 3. CDR3 nucleotides: TGCGCCAGCAGTGAGTTGTTAGCGGGGGACCAAGAGACCCAGTACTTC. It is translated as CASSELLAGDQETQYF.

A remark on this clone: This sample includes further DNA sequences coding for the same CDR3. This chain uses TRBV18 with TRBJ2-6, with unresolved D. CDR1 KGHSH and CDR2 LQKENI come from the germline V gene. This CDR3 has 15 amino acids. The V end was cut by 4 bases, the J end by 1 base, with 8 bases between. DNA for the CDR3: TGTGCCAGCTCACAAGGGTCTTCTGGGGCCAACGTCCTGACTTTC. Protein: CASSQGSSGANVLTF.

The gene calls are TRBV4-1 and TRBJ2-4; 9 nucleotides match TRBD1. V dropped 1 base and J dropped 2; count of bases not matched to a gene: 9. The germline CDR1 and CDR2 sequences are MGHRA and YSYEKL. This CDR3 has 18 amino acids. CDR3 amino acids: CASSQGATGGASKNIQYF. CDR3 in DNA: TGCGCCAGCAGCCAAGGGGCCACAGGGGGCGCTTCCAAAAACATTCAGTACTTC.

The chain has TRBV15 and TRBJ2-2, with 7 nucleotides matching TRBD2. There are 17 residues in the CDR3. The V gene end was trimmed by 1 base and the J gene end by 3 bases; junction bases not matched to a gene: 8. The germline V gene has CDR1 LNHNV and CDR2 YYDKDF (reference sequence). Written as DNA, the CDR3 is TGTGCCACCAGCAGAGGACCGGGGAGGGTTGACACCGGGGAGCTGTTTTTT. Residues: CATSRGPGRVDTGELFF.

The CDR3 DNA sequence: TGTGCCAGTAGGCCGCCCGGGACTAGCACGTATGAGCAGTTCTTC. It specifies CASRPPGTSTYEQFF. The chain has TRBV19 and TRBJ2-1; 9 bases agree with TRBD2. CDR3 length: 15 amino acids. Germline values: CDR1 LNHDA, CDR2 SQIVND (reference sequence). J was trimmed by 8 bases and V by 6 bases; bases with no gene match: 11.